The clone carrying this TCR beta chain was counted many times. Its antigen is not identified. The data belong to a study of beta chain features in type 1 diabetes. Study results and limitations: Relative to healthy donors, patients appeared to have naive, central memory and Treg TCRB repertoires that were more similar. Any role of HLA type in TCRB rearrangement remained unresolved here. PCR could preferentially amplify shorter templates, alike in patients and controls. A moderate, significant TCRB CDR3 shortening appeared in type 1 diabetes across four CD4+ subsets.

Germline values: CDR1 MDHEN, CDR2 SYDVKM. CDR3 size: 15 residues. The V and J ends lost 4 bases and 5 bases, in that order; junction bases with no gene match: 10. Reverse transcribing all isolated RNA meant expressed TCRB transcripts were sequenced. TCRdb keeps only in-frame clones here, not all; method: immunoSEQ multiplex PCR. Here the sample spans about 140,000 clones, roughly 10% being singletons. The source is a woman aged 40 to 49 in good health. The sequencing input was central memory CD4+ T cells from blood. The chain combines TRBV28 with TRBJ2-7; 8 nucleotides match TRBD1. The CDR3 loop reads CASSWAGTGTNEQYF. Here the CDR3 DNA reads TGTGCCAGCAGTTGGGCCGGGACAGGCACAAACGAGCAGTACTTC.